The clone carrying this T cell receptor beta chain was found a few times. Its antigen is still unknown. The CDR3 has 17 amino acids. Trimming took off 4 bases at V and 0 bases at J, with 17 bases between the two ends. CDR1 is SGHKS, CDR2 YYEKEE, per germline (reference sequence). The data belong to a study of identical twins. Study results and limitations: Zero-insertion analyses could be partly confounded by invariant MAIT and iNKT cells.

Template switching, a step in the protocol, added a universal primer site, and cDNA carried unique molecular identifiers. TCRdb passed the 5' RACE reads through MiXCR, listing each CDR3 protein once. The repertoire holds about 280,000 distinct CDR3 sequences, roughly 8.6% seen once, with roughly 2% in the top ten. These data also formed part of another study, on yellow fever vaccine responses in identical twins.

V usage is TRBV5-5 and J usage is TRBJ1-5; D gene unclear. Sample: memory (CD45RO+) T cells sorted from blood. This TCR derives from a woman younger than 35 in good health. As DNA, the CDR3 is TGTGCCAGCAGCAGCGGACCGACGATTCGTAGCAATCAGCCCCAGCATTTT. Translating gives CASSSGPTIRSNQPQHF.